This entry is about one TCR beta chain. Antigen: not known. Data came from immunoSEQ multiplex PCR; TCRdb stores just in-frame clones and leaves some out. Counted here are roughly 38,000 clones, 86% occurring once; the ten biggest clones make up 5.5%. This specimen belongs to a study of PD-1 blockade in classical Hodgkin lymphoma. General study results and limits: There remain no defined causes for the repertoire differences, which possibly reflect disease activity or prior therapy. Patients starting nivolumab less than 1 year after ASCT had lower diversity and were excluded from later analyses.

CDR3 length: 14 amino acids. Deletions cut 4 bases from V and 6 bases from J, with 12 bases between. Germline CDR1 and CDR2: LGHNA and YSLEER. All patients relapsed after autologous stem cell transplantation, and brentuximab vedotin exposure varied. Sequenced here: peripheral blood mononuclear cells (PBMCs), sampled before the second cycle of nivolumab. J is TRBJ2-2 and V is TRBV4-3; TRBD1 might be the D (5 bases). The source of this sequence is a human donor with classical Hodgkin lymphoma. The CDR3 coding sequence is TGCGCCAGCAGCCCCAGGGTAGGGTCCGGGGAGCTGTTTTTT. Residues: CASSPRVGSGELFF.